The clone carrying this TCR beta chain was detected only a few times. Trimming removed 3 bases from V and 2 bases from J, with 8 bases in between. CDR3 length equals 14 residues. The germline V gene has CDR1 SEHNR and CDR2 FQNEAQ (reference sequence). The sample is drawn from a study of T cells in Graves' hyperthyroidism and ophthalmopathy. What was amplified from RNA transcripts were TCR beta CDR3 regions. The TCR CDR3 first-round RT-PCR relied on the HTBI primer set. TCRdb reprocessed the multiplex PCR reads via MiXCR and lists one record per CDR3 protein. The data show about 400,000 distinct CDR3 sequences, under 15% seen once.

Sequenced input: blood. V gene TRBV7-9 combines with J gene TRBJ1-5, with TRBD1 as a possible D gene (5 bases). The source is a woman aged 30 to 39 with Graves' hyperthyroidism. The CDR3: CASSFEGRNQPQHF. CDR3 nucleotides: TGTGCCAGCAGCTTTGAGGGACGCAATCAGCCCCAGCATTTT.